One T cell receptor (beta chain) is described in this entry. The data are from a study of OX40 agonist ivuxolimab in advanced cancers. Assay: immunoSEQ multiplex PCR; the TCRdb copy retains only in-frame clones and omits some. The sample records about 99,000 clones, over 75% being singletons. The sequencing here drew on CD4+ or CD8+ T cells sorted from blood, taken in a trial of the OX40 agonist ivuxolimab. This TCR was sampled from an adult with an advanced solid tumor such as melanoma, head and neck, liver or kidney cancer.

Here the CDR3 reads CAWNSNSPLHF. In DNA, the CDR3 is TGTGCCTGGAATAGCAATTCACCCCTCCACTTT. The chain joins TRBV30 to TRBJ1-6; D uncertain. Trimming stripped 4 bases from V and 7 bases from J, with 5 bases between. The CDR3 is made up of 11 amino acids. The germline V gene encodes CDR1 GTSNPN and CDR2 SVGIG (reference sequence).